The 27 T cell receptor beta chains below all came from one sample that was sequenced in a study of early T cells in non-severe SARS-CoV-2 infection. TCRdb analysed the 5' RACE reads with MiXCR anew, one entry per CDR3 protein. The data contain approximately 52,000 distinct CDR3 sequences, less than 9.5% of them singletons. The sample consisted of whole blood. Receptor source: an adult who was a healthcare worker with PCR-confirmed SARS-CoV-2 infection or an uninfected control (not recorded which).

This clonotype was seen ten or more times. The chain carries TRBV7-9 and TRBJ2-5; 9 bases fit TRBD1. The CDR3 is 14 amino acids. Germline lookup yields CDR1 SEHNR and CDR2 FQNEAQ (reference sequence). Losses at the gene ends were 6 bases for V and 2 bases for J; bases not matched to a gene: 4. As DNA, the CDR3 is TGTGCCAGCAGGGGACAGGGATGGCAAGAGACCCAGTACTTC. Its translation is CASRGQGWQETQYF.

The chain uses TRBV10-1 and TRBJ2-1; weak D call: TRBD1 (8 bases). Germline CDR1 reads WNHNN; CDR2 reads SYGVQD (reference sequence). Trimming took 0 bases from V and 9 from J, leaving 15 bases between them. The CDR3 consists of 15 residues. DNA for the CDR3: TGCGCCAGCAGTGAGTCTGAATACAGGGGGGGTGAGCAGTTCTTC. It yields the protein CASSESEYRGGEQFF.

The rearrangement joins TRBV3-2 to TRBJ1-1; the table's D call TRBD1 went unverified against the DNA. TRBV3-2 is shown as a pseudogene. The CDR3 is 16 residues long. CDR3 sequence reads: CASSQEFTGRNTEAFF. The CDR3 DNA follows: TGTGCCAGCAGCCAAGAATTTACAGGGAGGAACACTGAAGCTTTCTTT.

The J gene is TRBJ1-1, the V gene TRBV5-1; possibly TRBD1 for D (6 bases). Germline CDR1 and CDR2: SGHRS and YFSETQ. This CDR3 has 11 amino acids. V shed 6 bases and J shed 6 bases, with 9 bases lying between them. CDR3 loop: CASTAGAEAFF. CDR3 nucleotide sequence: TGCGCCAGCACGGCAGGGGCTGAAGCTTTCTTT. The entire variable domain, with the rest obtained from reference TRBV5-1 and TRBJ1-1, is as follows: KAGVTQTPRYLIKTRGQQVTLSCSPISGHRSVSWYQQTPGQGLQFLFEYFSETQRNKGNFPGRFSGRQFSNSRSEMNVSTLELGDSALYLCASTAGAEAFFGQGTRLTVV.

Note on this clonotype: One junction end disagrees with the germline gene, perhaps due to a read error. The chain is built from TRBV7-6 and TRBJ2-1; D is perhaps TRBD2 (7 bases). Germline V CDR1 and CDR2: SGHVS, FNYEAQ. The CDR3 totals 17 residues. The CDR3 bases are TGTGCCAGCAGCTTAGTTTTCCGGGGGGCCCGGAACAATGAGGAGTTCTTC. Its protein product is CASSLVFRGARNNEEFF.

Only a few counts were recorded for this clonotype. The chain joins TRBV7-3 to TRBJ1-5; D may be TRBD1 (6 bases). The germline CDR1 and CDR2 sequences are SGHTA and FQGTGA. The CDR3 is made up of 15 amino acids. V lost 5 bases and J lost 2, with 13 bases in between. This CDR3 reads CASSLKQGCNQPQHF. As DNA, the CDR3 is TGTGCCAGCAGCCTTAAACAGGGTTGCAATCAGCCCCAGCATTTT.

This clonotype was seen repeatedly, ten times or more. The V and J genes are TRBV20-1 and TRBJ2-6, with unresolved D. The germline V gene encodes CDR1 DFQATT and CDR2 SNEGSKA (reference sequence). V was trimmed by 5 bases and J by 1 base, leaving 6 bases between them. The CDR3 covers 13 residues. CDR3 sequence reads: CSAVRSGANVLTF. CDR3 nucleotides: TGCAGTGCTGTACGATCTGGGGCCAACGTCCTGACTTTC.

This clonotype was recorded a few times. This chain joins TRBV20-1 and TRBJ2-3; D may be TRBD2 (5 bases). V gave up 3 bases and J gave up 8 bases, with 15 bases separating them. Germline V CDR1 and CDR2: DFQATT, SNEGSKA (reference sequence). The length of the CDR3 is 13 residues. Here the CDR3 DNA reads TGCAGTGCTAGCCGCAGTGAGGGCGGTACGCAGTATTTT. It specifies CSASRSEGGTQYF.

The chain carries TRBV28 and TRBJ2-1; D possibly corresponds to TRBD1 (5 bases). CDR1 is MDHEN and CDR2 is SYDVKM in the germline V gene. The CDR3 sequence is 12 residues long. The ends were cut back, 3 bases at V and 15 bases at J, with 15 bases in the middle. The CDR3 DNA reads TGTGCCAGCAGTTTGGTCGCAACAGGCCCGTTCTTC. Translation: CASSLVATGPFF.

Only a few counts were recorded for this clonotype. This chain uses TRBV7-9 with TRBJ2-7, with 8 bases identical to TRBD2. The J segment lost 3 bases and the V segment lost 5 bases, leaving 6 bases of the junction unmatched. Germline CDR1 SEHNR, CDR2 FQNEAQ (reference sequence). This CDR3 comprises 14 residues. DNA of the CDR3: TGTGCCAGCAGCCCAGCGGGGGTCAGCTACGAGCAGTACTTC. Translated, it gives CASSPAGVSYEQYF. Using reference TRBV7-9 and TRBJ2-7 for the parts outside the CDR3, the full variable domain is DTGVSQNPRHKITKRGQNVTFRCDPISEHNRLYWYRQTLGQGPEFLTYFQNEAQLEKSRLLSDRFSAERPKGSFSTLEIQRTEQGDSAMYLCASSPAGVSYEQYFGPGTRLTVT.

The CDR3 nucleotides read TGTGCCAGCAGTTACGGGGCGGGAGGGAAAGAGACCCAGTACTTC. Its translation is CASSYGAGGKETQYF. The V call is TRBV6-5, the J call TRBJ2-5; TRBD2 matches at 9 bases. Germline trimming cut 2 bases from V and 3 bases from J; bases unmatched to any gene: 4. The CDR3 length is 15 residues. Germline loops: CDR1 MNHEY, CDR2 SVGAGI.

This clonotype was detected ten times or more. This chain links TRBV28 with TRBJ2-5; 8 bases match TRBD1. The CDR3 contains 14 residues. Unmatched junction bases numbered 6, after V lost 4 bases and J lost 5 bases. From germline, CDR1 is MDHEN and CDR2 SYDVKM. The CDR3 region has the DNA TGTGCCAGCAGTTCGACAGGGGTTAGTGAGACCCAGTACTTC. This sequence encodes CASSSTGVSETQYF.

The V call is TRBV12-3 or TRBV12-4, the J call TRBJ2-1, with 10 bases matching TRBD2. There are 14 residues in the CDR3. V lost 5 bases and J lost 7; bases outside the gene matches: 5. The CDR3 DNA sequence: TGTGCCAGCAGTCAGCGGGAGGGGTGGAATGAGCAGTTCTTC. Protein product: CASSQREGWNEQFF.

This clonotype was detected ten times or more. The gene calls are TRBV3-1 and TRBJ2-1; D is unclear. The CDR3 covers 18 residues. CDR1 is LGHDT and CDR2 is YNNKEL in the germline V gene (reference sequence). The V end lost 2 bases, the J end lost 0 bases, and 17 bases lay between the germline ends. The CDR3 sequence is CASSQSGGSYSSYNEQFF. CDR3 in DNA: TGTGCCAGCAGCCAATCCGGCGGCAGCTACAGCTCCTACAATGAGCAGTTCTTC.

The chain has TRBV10-3 and TRBJ2-1; unclear D gene. The CDR3 has 14 amino acids. In germline, CDR1 is ENHRY, CDR2 SYGVKD. Trimming pared 2 bases from V and 4 bases from J, leaving 9 bases between. The CDR3 protein is CAISERGGYNEQFF. The CDR3 nucleotides are TGTGCCATCAGTGAGAGAGGTGGATACAATGAGCAGTTCTTC.

The J gene is TRBJ2-3, the V gene TRBV18; D possibly matches TRBD1 or TRBD2 (5 bases each). Germline-derived CDR1 and CDR2 are KGHSH and LQKENI. V lost 4 bases to trimming and J lost 2 bases, with 16 bases between them. There are 16 residues in the CDR3. In DNA, the CDR3 is TGTGCCAGCTCACTCCTGGACACTAGATTCACAGATACGCAGTATTTT. Residues: CASSLLDTRFTDTQYF.

This clonotype showed up just a few times. The chain employs TRBV11-2 and TRBJ2-7; D gene uncertain. The CDR3 sequence is 13 residues long. The germline V gene has CDR1 SGHAT and CDR2 FQNNGV. V gave up 3 bases and J gave up 3 bases, with 9 bases separating them. CDR3 nucleotide sequence: TGTGCCAGCAGCTTCGACCCCAGCTACGAGCAGTACTTC. It yields the protein CASSFDPSYEQYF.

This clonotype appeared many times. The genes are TRBV7-2 and TRBJ2-7; the D gene could be TRBD1 or TRBD2 (5 bases each). The CDR3 contains 13 residues. The V end lost 1 base, the J end lost 3 bases, and 7 bases lay between the germline ends. CDR1 is SGHTA and CDR2 is FQGNSA in the germline V gene. The CDR3 here is CASSLGDGYEQYF. The CDR3 coding sequence is TGTGCCAGCAGCTTAGGGGACGGCTACGAGCAGTACTTC.

Only a few counts were recorded for this clonotype. The chain has TRBV7-9 and TRBJ2-7; the match to TRBD1 covers 7 bases. V trimming: 11 bases; J trimming: 3 bases; junction bases outside the gene matches: 10. The CDR3 loop spans 13 amino acids. The germline V gene encodes CDR1 SEHNR and CDR2 FQNEAQ (reference sequence). As DNA, the CDR3 is TGTGCCGCCACCGTCGGGGACAGCTACGAGCAGTACTTC. Translating it yields CAATVGDSYEQYF.

This clonotype has more than one count but fewer than ten. This chain joins TRBV12-2 and TRBJ1-1; the table names TRBD1, a call not compared with the DNA. TRBV12-2 represents a pseudogene. There are 14 residues in the CDR3. The CDR3 DNA is TGTGCAAGCCTATGGGGGACATTGAACACTGAAGCTTTCTTT. Its protein is CASLWGTLNTEAFF.

The genes are TRBV6-5 and TRBJ1-2; D is possibly TRBD1 (6 bases). Germline lookup yields CDR1 MNHEY and CDR2 SVGAGI. V gave up 3 bases and J gave up 4 bases, with 24 bases separating them. This CDR3 has 18 residues. The CDR3 DNA reads as TGTGCCAGCAGTTATAGTTCGCGCGGGGGGCGTCGTGGCTATGGCTACACCTTC. Its translation is CASSYSSRGGRRGYGYTF.

The chain links TRBV7-8 to TRBJ1-1; TRBD1 aligns across 7 bases. This CDR3 has 13 residues. The germline V gene encodes CDR1 SGHVS and CDR2 FQNEAQ. Trimming cost V 4 bases and J 4 bases; bases outside gene matches: 3. The CDR3 is CASSYRGSTEAFF. Here the CDR3 DNA reads TGTGCCAGCAGCTACAGGGGAAGCACTGAAGCTTTCTTT.

The chain joins TRBV12-3 or TRBV12-4 to TRBJ2-1; 9 bases map to TRBD1. The V and J ends lost 1 base and 15 bases, in that order; junction bases with no gene match: 7. This CDR3 contains 13 residues. CDR3 amino acids: CASSLDHRGQGFF. The CDR3 nucleotides are TGTGCCAGCAGTTTAGATCACAGGGGGCAGGGGTTCTTC.

This clonotype turned up a few times. The chain links TRBV4-1 to TRBJ2-7, with D unclear. Germline loops: CDR1 MGHRA, CDR2 YSYEKL. The germline V and J ends were trimmed by 7 bases and 0 bases, with 13 bases remaining between them. This CDR3 is 14 amino acids long. This CDR3 reads CASKMGLGSYEQYF. The CDR3 nucleotides read TGCGCCAGCAAAATGGGTTTAGGCTCCTACGAGCAGTACTTC.

This clonotype was recorded at least ten times. This chain connects TRBV11-3 to TRBJ2-7; the match to TRBD1 covers 7 bases. Germline assignment: CDR1 SGHNT and CDR2 YENEEA. This CDR3 is 15 amino acids long. V trimming: 2 bases; J trimming: 1 base; junction bases outside the gene matches: 5. The DNA for the CDR3 is TGTGCCAGCAGCTTACCACAGGGGCGATCCTACGAGCAGTACTTC. Its protein product is CASSLPQGRSYEQYF.

The sample holds a few counts of this clonotype. The chain joins TRBV5-1 to TRBJ2-1, with a weak D call TRBD1 (6 bases). Trimming removed 4 bases at V and 2 bases at J, with 13 bases between. The CDR3 spans 15 residues. Germline-derived CDR1 and CDR2 are SGHRS and YFSETQ. CDR3 coding DNA: TGCGCCAGCAGCCCCGCCGGGACACCCTACAATGAGCAGTTCTTC. Protein product: CASSPAGTPYNEQFF.

J is TRBJ2-7 and V is TRBV18, with D possibly called TRBD1 or TRBD2 (6 bases each). V was pared by 0 bases and J by 4 bases, with 16 bases between. From germline, CDR1 is KGHSH and CDR2 LQKENI. CDR3 length: 16 residues. CDR3 DNA sequence: TGTGCCAGCTCACCACCGGGGAAAGGGGGGAGATACGAGCAGTACTTC. Translation: CASSPPGKGGRYEQYF.